This TCR beta chain is from a study of identical twins. Study-wide points: Shared out-of-frame alpha sequences (those common to twins) showed excess low generation probability.

Only a few counts were recorded for this clonotype. The antigen remains unidentified. Template switching created a universal primer site, and the cDNA included unique molecular identifiers. TCRdb reprocessed the 5' RACE reads via MiXCR and lists one record per CDR3 protein. The sample lists 1.5 million to 2 million distinct CDR3 sequences; roughly 35% were seen once. V was clipped by 0 bases and J by 3 bases, with 10 bases between them. Looked up from germline, CDR1 is SGHRS and CDR2 is YFSETQ. The CDR3 spans 14 residues. What was sequenced was cord blood. The sequence came from a newborn girl in good health. The chain carries TRBV5-1 and TRBJ2-7; unclear D gene. CDR3 bases: TGCGCCAGCAGCTTGGAGACATTTGTCTACGAGCAGTACTTC. Its protein is CASSLETFVYEQYF.